One sample yielded the 23 T cell receptor beta chains listed below, sequenced in a study of cytomegalovirus exposure and HLA in healthy donors. Sequencing was performed with immunoSEQ multiplex PCR; in TCRdb, only in-frame clones are kept and a portion is missing. The table includes over 60,000 clones, around 95% detected once. Sequencing used PBMCs. These receptors originate from a man between 18 and 35 years old in good health and CMV-seronegative.

The gene calls are TRBV29-1 and TRBJ2-1, with D tentatively TRBD2 (6 bases). CDR1 is SQVTM, CDR2 ANQGSEA, per germline. The V end was cut by 8 bases, the J end by 8 bases, with 31 bases between. The CDR3 covers 17 residues. The CDR3 reads CSPPRDPQLGEVHEQFF. In DNA form, the CDR3 reads TGCAGCCCACCCAGGGATCCTCAACTGGGGGAGGTCCATGAGCAGTTCTTC.

The rearrangement uses TRBV5-4 and TRBJ1-2; D is undetermined. CDR3 length: 13 amino acids. Deletions cut 3 bases from V and 5 bases from J, with 11 bases between. Germline V CDR1 and CDR2: SGHNT, YYREEE (reference sequence). In nucleotides, the CDR3 is TGTGCCAGCAGCTCACCACAGAATTATGGCTACACCTTC. Translation: CASSSPQNYGYTF.

This clone was observed a single time. The genes are TRBV10-2 and TRBJ1-6; tentative D call: TRBD1 (6 bases). The germline gives CDR1 WSHSY, CDR2 SAAADI. The CDR3 is made up of 15 amino acids. V shed 4 bases and J shed 2 bases, with 9 bases lying between them. The DNA for the CDR3 is TGCGCCAGCAGTGTACAGGGCACCTATAATTCACCCCTCCACTTT. Protein product: CASSVQGTYNSPLHF.

The chain couples TRBV7-6 to TRBJ1-3; TRBD1 is a possible D gene (6 bases). The CDR3 totals 17 residues. In germline, CDR1 is SGHVS, CDR2 FNYEAQ. Trimming cost V 3 bases and J 2 bases, with 17 bases left between them. In DNA form, the CDR3 reads TGTGCCAGCAGCTTTTCACTGGCGGGGGCAACTGGAAACACCATATATTTT. As protein: CASSFSLAGATGNTIYF. Complete variable domain (other parts from reference TRBV7-6 and TRBJ1-3): GAGVSQSPRYKVTKRGQDVALRCDPISGHVSLYWYRQALGQGPEFLTYFNYEAQQDKSGLPNDRFSAERPEGSISTLTIQRTEQRDSAMYRCASSFSLAGATGNTIYFGEGSWLTVV.

This rearrangement joins TRBV2 to TRBJ2-1, with 10 bases aligning to TRBD2. The J segment lost 2 bases and the V segment lost 8 bases, leaving 3 bases of the junction unmatched. CDR1 is SNHLY and CDR2 is FYNNEI in the germline V gene. The CDR3 has 14 residues. The CDR3 reads CASGSGGAYNEQFF. CDR3 sequence (DNA): TGTGCCAGCGGGAGCGGGGGGGCCTACAATGAGCAGTTCTTC.

The chain employs TRBV28 and TRBJ1-5; D perhaps matches TRBD1 (6 bases). Germline V gene data show CDR1 as MDHEN and CDR2 as SYDVKM. V was shortened by 4 bases and J by 5 bases, with 21 bases between the two germline ends. The CDR3 runs 17 residues. The CDR3 sequence: CASSSSGHLSRDQPQHF. In nucleotides, the CDR3 is TGTGCCAGCAGTTCCTCGGGACACCTCTCTCGGGATCAGCCCCAGCATTTT.

The rearrangement links TRBV10-2 to TRBJ1-5; D is perhaps TRBD1 (6 bases). With 0 bases removed from V and 6 bases from J, the gap between germline ends came to 9 bases. This CDR3 has 14 residues. CDR1 and CDR2 from the germline V gene are WSHSY and SAAADI. The CDR3 is CASSESGAGQPQHF. CDR3 sequence (DNA): TGCGCCAGCAGTGAGTCGGGGGCGGGTCAGCCCCAGCATTTT.

On this clone: One end of the junction varies from germline; a read error may be responsible. The J gene is TRBJ2-5, the V gene TRBV7-7; 10 bases agree with TRBD1. Germline CDR1 reads SSHAT; CDR2 reads FNYEAQ (reference sequence). CDR3 size: 17 residues. The CDR3 sequence is CASSPGQGVGPGETQYF. The CDR3 nucleotides are TGTGCTAGCAGCCCCGGACAGGGGGTGGGCCCGGGGGAGACCCAGTACTTC.

The genes are TRBV18 and TRBJ1-1, with no clear D. This CDR3 has 15 residues. Germline V CDR1 and CDR2: KGHSH, LQKENI. The V and J ends lost 2 bases and 0 bases respectively, with 10 bases between them. The CDR3 region is CASSPETGMNTEAFF. CDR3 nucleotides: TGTGCCAGCTCACCAGAGACCGGGATGAACACTGAAGCTTTCTTT.

The chain carries TRBV5-8 and TRBJ1-3; no definite D call. Germline CDR1 SGHTS, CDR2 YDEGEE. Trimming removed 0 bases from V and 3 bases from J, with 10 bases in between. CDR3 length: 15 amino acids. CDR3 nucleotides: TGTGCCAGCAGCTTGGACAGAATTGTTGGAAACACCATATATTTT. This encodes CASSLDRIVGNTIYF.

The chain combines TRBV27 with TRBJ2-7; D is perhaps TRBD2 (6 bases). Trimming took 6 bases from V and 6 from J, leaving 12 bases between them. The CDR3 length is 12 residues. Germline loops: CDR1 MNHEY, CDR2 SMNVEV (reference sequence). The CDR3 loop reads CASRSAGSEQYF. The CDR3, as DNA: TGTGCCAGCAGATCGGCGGGGAGCGAGCAGTACTTC.

The rearrangement joins TRBV28 to TRBJ2-7; D might be TRBD1 (6 bases). The germline V and J ends were trimmed by 7 bases and 2 bases, with 9 bases remaining between them. Germline assignment: CDR1 MDHEN and CDR2 SYDVKM. The CDR3 totals 12 residues. The CDR3 DNA follows: TGTGCCAGCACCCCAGGGGCCTACGAGCAGTACTTC. This encodes CASTPGAYEQYF.

The chain has TRBV29-1 and TRBJ2-5, with 10 bases identical to TRBD2. This CDR3 is 18 amino acids long. V lost 0 bases and J lost 0; bases outside the gene matches: 10. CDR1 is SQVTM and CDR2 is ANQGSEA in the germline V gene. The CDR3, as DNA: TGCAGCGTTGAAGATCTTGAGCGGGGGGGGAACTACCAAGAGACCCAGTACTTC. Its protein product is CSVEDLERGGNYQETQYF.

The J gene is TRBJ1-2, the V gene TRBV28; 12 bases agree with TRBD1. Germline V gene lookup returns CDR1 MDHEN and CDR2 SYDVKM. The CDR3 extends over 16 amino acids. Unmatched junction bases numbered 12, after V lost 5 bases and J lost 8 bases. The CDR3 loop is CASSKPGQGASWGYTF. Written as DNA, the CDR3 is TGTGCCAGCAGTAAACCGGGACAGGGGGCTTCGTGGGGCTACACCTTC.

This clone was seen just once. The chain combines TRBV7-9 with TRBJ1-1, with D tentatively TRBD1 (6 bases). The V gene lost 1 base and the J gene lost 2 bases, with 14 bases spanning the gap. The CDR3 length is 16 residues. Germline CDR1 SEHNR, CDR2 FQNEAQ (reference sequence). For the CDR3, the DNA is TGTGCCAGCAGCTTAGAATGGTCAGGGGACAACACTGAAGCTTTCTTT. Its protein product is CASSLEWSGDNTEAFF.

The chain has TRBV11-2 and TRBJ2-2; TRBD1 matches 10 bases. J lost 4 bases, V lost 5 bases, and 4 bases had no gene match. Germline lookup yields CDR1 SGHAT and CDR2 FQNNGV. The CDR3 loop spans 15 amino acids. CDR3 loop: CASSVRDRGTGELFF. In DNA, the CDR3 is TGTGCCAGCAGCGTCCGGGACAGGGGCACCGGGGAGCTGTTTTTT.

The chain is built from TRBV28 and TRBJ1-2; 10 bases map to TRBD1. The J segment lost 9 bases and the V segment lost 3 bases, leaving 10 bases of the junction unmatched. The length of the CDR3 is 15 residues. Germline assignment: CDR1 MDHEN and CDR2 SYDVKM. The chain's CDR3 is CASSLSRTGGSSYTF. CDR3 bases: TGTGCCAGCAGTTTGAGCCGGACAGGGGGATCCAGCTACACCTTC.

In its sample, this clone was seen once. This chain uses TRBV5-4 with TRBJ2-1, with TRBD2 matching 7 bases. From germline, CDR1 is SGHNT and CDR2 YYREEE (reference sequence). The CDR3 contains 14 residues. Trimming cost V 3 bases and J 8 bases; bases outside gene matches: 8. CDR3 DNA sequence: TGTGCCAGCAGCTCACCGGGACTAATGTATGAGCAGTTCTTC. Its protein product is CASSSPGLMYEQFF.

V is TRBV12-5 and J is TRBJ1-5; D not certain. There are 13 residues in the CDR3. Germline values: CDR1 LGHNT, CDR2 FRNRAP. V dropped 6 bases and J dropped 5 bases, with 11 bases sitting between them. This CDR3 reads CASGREIYQPQHF. CDR3 DNA sequence: TGTGCTAGTGGGAGAGAAATTTATCAGCCCCAGCATTTT.

The chain has TRBV11-2 and TRBJ1-4, with TRBD1 matching 7 bases. The germline V gene has CDR1 SGHAT and CDR2 FQNNGV. With V trimmed by 2 bases and J by 7 bases, 10 bases remained unmatched. This CDR3 spans 16 amino acids. CDR3 in DNA: TGTGCCAGCAGCTTAAATCAAGGGACAGTTGGTGAAAAACTGTTTTTT. Its translation is CASSLNQGTVGEKLFF.

CDR3 protein: CASRPGDRGNGYTF. CDR3 sequence (DNA): TGTGCCAGCAGGCCCGGGGACAGGGGGAATGGCTACACCTTC. The chain combines TRBV27 with TRBJ1-2; the match to TRBD1 covers 11 bases. The CDR3 runs to 14 residues. Unmatched junction bases numbered 6, after V lost 6 bases and J lost 6 bases. CDR1 MNHEY and CDR2 SMNVEV come from the germline V gene (reference sequence).

This chain links TRBV9 with TRBJ1-1, with TRBD1 as a possible D gene (5 bases). The germline CDR1 and CDR2 sequences are SGDLS and YYNGEE. Trimming took off 4 bases at V and 5 bases at J, with 21 bases between the two ends. The CDR3 runs 16 residues. CDR3 nucleotide sequence: TGTGCCAGCAGCCCCCCAATTGCGGGGCAGGGTACTGAAGCTTTCTTT. Translated: CASSPPIAGQGTEAFF.

The V call is TRBV27, the J call TRBJ1-5; 7 bases map to TRBD1. V shed 5 bases, J shed 6 bases, and the junction held 7 bases outside the gene matches. The germline V gene encodes CDR1 MNHEY and CDR2 SMNVEV (reference sequence). The CDR3 totals 14 residues. This chain's CDR3 is CASSPQGQPQPQHF. The CDR3 DNA follows: TGTGCCAGCAGTCCACAGGGACAGCCTCAGCCCCAGCATTTT.